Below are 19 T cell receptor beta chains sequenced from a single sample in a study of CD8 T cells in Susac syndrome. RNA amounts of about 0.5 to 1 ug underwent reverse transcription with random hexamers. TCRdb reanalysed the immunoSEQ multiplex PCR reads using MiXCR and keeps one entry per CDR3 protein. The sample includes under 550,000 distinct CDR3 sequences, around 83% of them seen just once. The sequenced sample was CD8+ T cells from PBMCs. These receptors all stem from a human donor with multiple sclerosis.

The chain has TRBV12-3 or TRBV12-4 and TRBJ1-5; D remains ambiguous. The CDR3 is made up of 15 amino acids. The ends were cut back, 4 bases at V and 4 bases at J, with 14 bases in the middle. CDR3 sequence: CASSWTGAVNQPQHF. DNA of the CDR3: TGTGCCAGCAGTTGGACCGGCGCGGTGAATCAGCCCCAGCATTTT.

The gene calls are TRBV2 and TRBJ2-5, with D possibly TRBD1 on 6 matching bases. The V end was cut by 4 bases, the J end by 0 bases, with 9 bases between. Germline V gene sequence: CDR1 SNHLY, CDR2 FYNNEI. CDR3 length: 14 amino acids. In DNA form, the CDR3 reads TGTGCCAGCAGTGTTCGGGACAACCAAGAGACCCAGTACTTC. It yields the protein CASSVRDNQETQYF.

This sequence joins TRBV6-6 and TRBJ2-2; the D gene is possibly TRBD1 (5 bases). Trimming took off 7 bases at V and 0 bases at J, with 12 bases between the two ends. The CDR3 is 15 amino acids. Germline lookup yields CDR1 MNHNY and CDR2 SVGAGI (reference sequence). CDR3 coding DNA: TGTGCCAGCAAAATTGGACAATCGAACACCGGGGAGCTGTTTTTT. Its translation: CASKIGQSNTGELFF.

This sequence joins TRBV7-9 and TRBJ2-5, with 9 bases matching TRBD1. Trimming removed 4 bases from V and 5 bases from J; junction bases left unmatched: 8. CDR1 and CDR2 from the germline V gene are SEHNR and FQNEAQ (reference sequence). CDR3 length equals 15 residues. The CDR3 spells CASSSRDRAGETQYF. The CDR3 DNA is TGTGCCAGCAGCTCCCGGGACAGGGCAGGGGAGACCCAGTACTTC.

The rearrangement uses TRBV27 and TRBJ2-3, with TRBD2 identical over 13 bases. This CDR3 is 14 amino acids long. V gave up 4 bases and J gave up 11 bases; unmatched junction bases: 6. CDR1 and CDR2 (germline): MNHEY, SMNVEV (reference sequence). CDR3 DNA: TGTGCCAGCAGTTCGGGACTAGCGGGGACCAAGCAGTATTTT. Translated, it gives CASSSGLAGTKQYF.

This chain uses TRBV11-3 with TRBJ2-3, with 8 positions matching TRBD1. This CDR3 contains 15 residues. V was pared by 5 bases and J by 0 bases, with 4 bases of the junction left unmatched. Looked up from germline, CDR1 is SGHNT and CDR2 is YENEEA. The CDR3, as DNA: TGTGCCAGCAGCGGCCGGACAGGGAGCACAGATACGCAGTATTTT. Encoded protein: CASSGRTGSTDTQYF.

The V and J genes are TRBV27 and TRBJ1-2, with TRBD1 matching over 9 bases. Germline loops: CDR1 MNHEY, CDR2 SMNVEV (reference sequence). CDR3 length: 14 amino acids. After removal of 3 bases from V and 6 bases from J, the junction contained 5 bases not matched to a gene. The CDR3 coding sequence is TGTGCCAGCAGTTTGGGAAACAGGGGGCATGGCTACACCTTC. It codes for CASSLGNRGHGYTF.

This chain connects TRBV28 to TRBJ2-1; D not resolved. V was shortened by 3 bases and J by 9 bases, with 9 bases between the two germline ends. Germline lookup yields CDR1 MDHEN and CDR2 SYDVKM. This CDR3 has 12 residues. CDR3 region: CASSLPLLEQFF. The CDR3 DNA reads TGTGCCAGCAGTTTGCCTTTACTTGAGCAGTTCTTC.

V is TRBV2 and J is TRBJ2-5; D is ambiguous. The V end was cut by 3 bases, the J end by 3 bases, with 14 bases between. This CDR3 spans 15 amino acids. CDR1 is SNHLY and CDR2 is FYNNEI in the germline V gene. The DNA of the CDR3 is TGTGCCAGCAGTGATTTGGGGAACGTAGAAGAGACCCAGTACTTC. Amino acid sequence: CASSDLGNVEETQYF.

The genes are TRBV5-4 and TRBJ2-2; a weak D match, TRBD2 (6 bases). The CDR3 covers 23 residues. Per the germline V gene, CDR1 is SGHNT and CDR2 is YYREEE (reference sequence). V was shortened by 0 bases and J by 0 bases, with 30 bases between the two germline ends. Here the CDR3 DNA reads TGTGCCAGCAGCTTGGTCACCCGTCCCCTTTGGACCTATAGCGGACCGAACACCGGGGAGCTGTTTTTT. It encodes CASSLVTRPLWTYSGPNTGELFF.

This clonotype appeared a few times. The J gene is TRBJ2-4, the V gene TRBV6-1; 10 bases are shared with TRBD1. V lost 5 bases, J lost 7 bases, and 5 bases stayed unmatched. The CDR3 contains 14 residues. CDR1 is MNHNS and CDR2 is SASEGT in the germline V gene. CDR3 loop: CASSPTGGENIQYF. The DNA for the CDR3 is TGTGCCAGCAGTCCGACAGGGGGCGAGAACATTCAGTACTTC.

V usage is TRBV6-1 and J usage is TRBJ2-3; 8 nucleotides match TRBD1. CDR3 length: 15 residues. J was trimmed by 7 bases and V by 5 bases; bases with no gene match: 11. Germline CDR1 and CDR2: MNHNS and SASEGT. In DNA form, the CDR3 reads TGTGCCAGCAGTAATACCCCAGGGGGCGCAAATACGCAGTATTTT. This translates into CASSNTPGGANTQYF.

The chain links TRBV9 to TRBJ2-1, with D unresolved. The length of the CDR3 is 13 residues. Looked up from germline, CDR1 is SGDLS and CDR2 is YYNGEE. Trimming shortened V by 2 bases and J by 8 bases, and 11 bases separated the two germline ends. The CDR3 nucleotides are TGTGCCAGCAGCGTCTTCGGGCAGGATGAGCAGTTCTTC. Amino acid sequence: CASSVFGQDEQFF.

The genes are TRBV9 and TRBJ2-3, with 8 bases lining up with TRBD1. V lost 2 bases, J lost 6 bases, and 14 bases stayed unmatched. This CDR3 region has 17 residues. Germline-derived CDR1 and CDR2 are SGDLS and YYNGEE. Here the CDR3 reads CASSVGGTGGRGDTQYF. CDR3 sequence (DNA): TGTGCCAGCAGCGTCGGAGGGACAGGAGGCCGGGGTGATACGCAGTATTTT.

CDR3 loop: CSARPPSGSTDTQYF. The CDR3 DNA reads as TGCAGTGCTAGACCTCCTAGCGGGTCCACAGATACGCAGTATTTT. J is TRBJ2-3 and V is TRBV20-1, with 8 bases that match TRBD2. Trimming at V came to 2 bases and at J to 2 bases, leaving 6 bases not matched to a gene. The CDR3 is made up of 15 amino acids. Looked up from germline, CDR1 is DFQATT and CDR2 is SNEGSKA (reference sequence).

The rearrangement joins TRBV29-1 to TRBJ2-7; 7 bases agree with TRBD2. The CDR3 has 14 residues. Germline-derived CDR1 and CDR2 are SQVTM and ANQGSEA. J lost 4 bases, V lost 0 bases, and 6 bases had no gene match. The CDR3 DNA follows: TGCAGCGTTGAAGATCGGGGGGTCGGGTACGAGCAGTACTTC. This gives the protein CSVEDRGVGYEQYF.

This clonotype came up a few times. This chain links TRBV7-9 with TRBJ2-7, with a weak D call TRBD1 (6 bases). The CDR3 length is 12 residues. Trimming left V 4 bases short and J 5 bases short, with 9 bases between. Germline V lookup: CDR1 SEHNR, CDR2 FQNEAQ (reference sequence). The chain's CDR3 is CASSSDRNEQYF. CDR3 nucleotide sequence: TGTGCCAGCAGCTCCGACAGGAACGAGCAGTACTTC.

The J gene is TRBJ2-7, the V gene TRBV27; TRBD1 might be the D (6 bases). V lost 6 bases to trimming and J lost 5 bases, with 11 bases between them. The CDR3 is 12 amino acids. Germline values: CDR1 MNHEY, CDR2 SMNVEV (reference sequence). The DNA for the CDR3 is TGTGCCAGCAGCCAGGGGAGCCACGAGCAGTACTTC. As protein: CASSQGSHEQYF.

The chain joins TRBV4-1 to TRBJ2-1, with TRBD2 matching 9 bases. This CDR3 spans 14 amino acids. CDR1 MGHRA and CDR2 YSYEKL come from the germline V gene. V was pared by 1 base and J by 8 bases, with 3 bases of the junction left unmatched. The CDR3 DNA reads TGCGCCAGCAGCCAAGTTAGCGGGAGCGATGAGCAGTTCTTC. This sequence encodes CASSQVSGSDEQFF.